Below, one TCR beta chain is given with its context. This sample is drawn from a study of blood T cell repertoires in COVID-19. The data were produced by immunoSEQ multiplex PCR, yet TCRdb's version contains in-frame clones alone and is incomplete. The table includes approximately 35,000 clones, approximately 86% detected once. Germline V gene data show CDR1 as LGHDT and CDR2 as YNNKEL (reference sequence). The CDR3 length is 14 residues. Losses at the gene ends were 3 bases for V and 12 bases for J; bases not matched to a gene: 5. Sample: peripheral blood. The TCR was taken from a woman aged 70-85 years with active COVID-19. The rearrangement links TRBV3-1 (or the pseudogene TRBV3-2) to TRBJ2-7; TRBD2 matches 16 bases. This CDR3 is CASSQGLAGGPPYF. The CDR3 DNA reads TGTGCCAGCAGCCAGGGACTAGCGGGGGGGCCCCCGTACTTC.